The next 24 T cell receptor beta chains were all read from a single sample in a study of blood T cell repertoires in COVID-19. This table comes from immunoSEQ multiplex PCR, and its TCRdb copy is limited to in-frame clones, with some not included. This table has about 290,000 clones, 89% appearing once. Sequenced input: peripheral blood. These receptors were collected from a woman under 40 with COVID-19, enrolled during active disease.

The V gene is TRBV5-1, the J gene TRBJ1-2; 7 bases align to TRBD1. Germline V CDR1 and CDR2: SGHRS, YFSETQ. V shed 6 bases and J 5 bases; nucleotides not matched to a gene: 7. The CDR3 spans 13 residues. CDR3 sequence (DNA): TGCGCCAGCAACCAGGGGGGTGTTTATGGCTACACCTTC. Translated: CASNQGGVYGYTF.

CDR3 sequence (DNA): TGTGCCAGCAGCTCGACTCAATATAGCGGGGAATCCTACGAGCAGTACTTC. The encoded protein is CASSSTQYSGESYEQYF. The chain carries TRBV5-6 and TRBJ2-7; 8 nucleotides line up with TRBD2. This CDR3 region has 17 residues. V shed 3 bases, J shed 1 base, and the junction held 12 bases outside the gene matches. Germline V gene sequence: CDR1 SGHDT, CDR2 YYEEEE.

V and J are TRBV6-5 and TRBJ2-7; TRBD2 agrees at 12 bases. Germline V gene lookup returns CDR1 MNHEY and CDR2 SVGAGI. J gave up 3 bases and V 5 bases, and 5 bases lay outside the gene matches. This CDR3 is 15 amino acids long. The CDR3 sequence: CASSRTSGELYEQYF. The CDR3 nucleotides read TGTGCCAGCAGTCGGACTAGCGGGGAGCTCTACGAGCAGTACTTC.

The chain couples TRBV2 to TRBJ1-6, with 7 bases lining up with TRBD1. The V gene's germline CDR1 is SNHLY and CDR2 FYNNEI. The CDR3 contains 15 residues. The ends lost 4 bases at V and 9 bases at J; junction bases unmatched: 9. Here the CDR3 DNA reads TGTGCCAGCAGTGGACGACAGGGCGGCAGTTCACCCCTCCACTTT. Its translation is CASSGRQGGSSPLHF.

The chain has TRBV13 and TRBJ2-2, with D possibly TRBD1 on 5 matching bases. The CDR3 runs to 15 residues. V was cut by 5 bases and J by 4 bases, with 14 bases left in between. The V gene's germline CDR1 is PRHDT and CDR2 FYEKMQ (reference sequence). The CDR3 region is CASSEAQVGTGELFF. Here the CDR3 DNA reads TGTGCCAGCAGCGAGGCACAGGTGGGCACCGGGGAGCTGTTTTTT.

Points on this clone: Other DNA sequences in this sample translate to the same CDR3. This chain uses TRBV27 with TRBJ1-2; TRBD1 aligns across 8 bases. The CDR3 has 13 amino acids. Per the germline V gene, CDR1 is MNHEY and CDR2 is SMNVEV (reference sequence). The V and J ends lost 2 bases and 4 bases, in that order; junction bases with no gene match: 0. This CDR3 reads CASSLGQGYGYTF. In DNA, the CDR3 is TGTGCCAGCAGTTTAGGACAGGGCTATGGCTACACCTTC.

The chain has TRBV6-6 and TRBJ2-7; D gene ambiguous. Germline V gene lookup returns CDR1 MNHNY and CDR2 SVGAGI (reference sequence). Trimming removed 1 base at V and 2 bases at J, with 9 bases between. This CDR3 comprises 14 residues. The CDR3 protein is CASSYYRSTYEQYF. CDR3 DNA: TGTGCCAGCAGTTACTACAGATCGACCTACGAGCAGTACTTC.

The genes are TRBV5-1 and TRBJ2-7, with 11 bases aligning to TRBD1. Germline V CDR1 and CDR2: SGHRS, YFSETQ. The V segment lost 4 bases and the J segment 5 bases; nucleotides outside the gene matches: 11. This CDR3 spans 16 amino acids. The CDR3 here is CASSANSGTGGDEQYF. In nucleotides, the CDR3 is TGCGCCAGCAGCGCCAATTCCGGGACAGGGGGAGACGAGCAGTACTTC.

The chain combines TRBV5-1 with TRBJ2-3; 13 bases agree with TRBD2. Germline trimming cut 0 bases from V and 5 bases from J; bases unmatched to any gene: 9. From germline, CDR1 is SGHRS and CDR2 YFSETQ. The CDR3 runs to 18 residues. The CDR3 DNA sequence: TGCGCCAGCAGCTTGGGGCCTACTAGCGGGGGGGCGAAAGATACGCAGTATTTT. Encoded protein: CASSLGPTSGGAKDTQYF.

The chain employs TRBV11-2 and TRBJ1-2, with TRBD1 matching over 7 bases. The ends lost 1 base at V and 7 bases at J; junction bases unmatched: 6. The CDR3 has 14 residues. The germline V gene has CDR1 SGHAT and CDR2 FQNNGV. CDR3: CASSLAPDRSGYTF. The CDR3 nucleotides read TGTGCCAGCAGCTTAGCCCCGGACAGGTCTGGCTACACCTTC.

This clone was counted only a few times. V usage is TRBV13 and J usage is TRBJ2-7; D is perhaps TRBD2 (6 bases). Trimming shortened V by 3 bases and J by 6 bases, and 12 bases separated the two germline ends. Germline V gene lookup returns CDR1 PRHDT and CDR2 FYEKMQ (reference sequence). The length of the CDR3 is 13 residues. CDR3 sequence: CASSLEGLGEQYF. The CDR3 nucleotides read TGTGCCAGCAGCTTGGAGGGGTTGGGCGAGCAGTACTTC.

The chain couples TRBV3-1 (or the pseudogene TRBV3-2) to TRBJ1-1, with a tentative D call TRBD1 (5 bases). The CDR3 covers 15 residues. Germline V gives CDR1 LGHDT, CDR2 YNNKEL (reference sequence). Trimming stripped 3 bases from V and 0 bases from J, with 11 bases between. The CDR3 DNA follows: TGTGCCAGCAGCCAGCTCGACAGCCTGAACACTGAAGCTTTCTTT. Translating it yields CASSQLDSLNTEAFF.

This chain uses TRBV12-5 with TRBJ2-5; tentative D call: TRBD2 (6 bases). The CDR3 spans 15 residues. Trimming cost V 5 bases and J 5 bases, with 18 bases left between them. The germline CDR1 and CDR2 sequences are LGHNT and FRNRAP. CDR3 residues: CASGLRRWGRETQYF. In DNA, the CDR3 is TGTGCTAGTGGTCTCCGACGGTGGGGGAGGGAGACCCAGTACTTC.

The chain employs TRBV5-6 and TRBJ2-1; a possible D gene is TRBD2 (6 bases). CDR1 and CDR2 (germline): SGHDT, YYEEEE. V was trimmed by 0 bases and J by 7 bases, leaving 17 bases between them. This CDR3 is 16 amino acids long. The CDR3 protein is CASSLAGAYNWNEQFF. CDR3 DNA sequence: TGTGCCAGCAGCTTGGCGGGAGCGTACAATTGGAATGAGCAGTTCTTC.

The chain uses TRBV7-2 and TRBJ1-2; TRBD1 is a possible D gene (5 bases). Trimming shortened V by 5 bases and J by 8 bases, and 33 bases separated the two germline ends. Germline-derived CDR1 and CDR2 are SGHTA and FQGNSA. The CDR3 has 19 amino acids. The CDR3 region is CASSNSGAERRGGYGGYTF. CDR3 sequence (DNA): TGTGCCAGCAGCAATAGCGGGGCTGAGAGGAGAGGAGGCTATGGGGGCTACACCTTC.

This sequence joins TRBV27 and TRBJ1-2; 11 bases match TRBD1. Trimming took 5 bases from V and 4 from J; bases not matched to a gene: 3. In germline, CDR1 is MNHEY, CDR2 SMNVEV (reference sequence). This CDR3 is built from 14 residues. CDR3 in DNA: TGTGCCAGCAGTAGGACAGGGGGCGGCTATGGCTACACCTTC. The encoded protein is CASSRTGGGYGYTF.

V is TRBV6-4 and J is TRBJ1-5; TRBD1 might be the D (5 bases). The CDR3 has 17 residues. With 2 bases removed from V and 1 base from J, the gap between germline ends came to 15 bases. The germline V gene encodes CDR1 MRHNA and CDR2 SNTAGT. This CDR3 is CASSDPGGRGSNQPQHF. The CDR3 coding sequence is TGTGCCAGCAGTGACCCGGGAGGGCGGGGGAGCAATCAGCCCCAGCATTTT.

The genes are TRBV6-2 or TRBV6-3 and TRBJ1-2; 11 bases match TRBD1. The CDR3 covers 15 residues. Germline-derived CDR1 and CDR2 are MNHEY and SVGEGT. J was trimmed by 8 bases and V by 5 bases; bases with no gene match: 10. This CDR3 is CASSAPGQGARGYTF. For the CDR3, the DNA is TGTGCCAGCAGTGCCCCTGGACAGGGGGCTCGGGGCTACACCTTC.

This sequence joins TRBV5-8 and TRBJ1-2; 7 nucleotides line up with TRBD1. The J segment lost 4 bases and the V segment lost 3 bases, leaving 3 bases of the junction unmatched. The CDR3 is 13 residues long. CDR1 and CDR2 (germline): SGHTS, YDEGEE. The CDR3 nucleotides read TGTGCCAGCAGCTGGGGACAGACCTATGGCTACACCTTC. As protein: CASSWGQTYGYTF.

The rearrangement joins TRBV3-1 (or the pseudogene TRBV3-2) to TRBJ2-3; 7 bases fit TRBD2. Germline lookup yields CDR1 LGHDT and CDR2 YNNKEL (reference sequence). Losses at the gene ends were 1 base for V and 1 base for J; bases not matched to a gene: 2. The CDR3 is 15 amino acids. CDR3 sequence reads: CASSQGLAGTDTQYF. The CDR3, as DNA: TGTGCCAGCAGCCAAGGGCTAGCGGGCACAGATACGCAGTATTTT.

The chain uses TRBV7-9 and TRBJ1-2; TRBD1 might be the D (6 bases). Trimming left V 8 bases short and J 4 bases short, with 14 bases between. The CDR3 is 13 amino acids. Germline loops: CDR1 SEHNR, CDR2 FQNEAQ (reference sequence). CDR3 bases: TGTGCCAGCGGTGGGGGGGCGACCTATGGCTACACCTTC. This encodes CASGGGATYGYTF.

This clone has only one observation. The CDR3 DNA reads as TGTGCCAGCAGCTTACAGGCCCAGTACGAGCAGTACTTC. Residues: CASSLQAQYEQYF. The V call is TRBV11-2, the J call TRBJ2-7; D unresolved. The CDR3 is 13 residues long. Trimming removed 2 bases at V and 4 bases at J, with 9 bases between. Germline CDR1 reads SGHAT; CDR2 reads FQNNGV.

The genes are TRBV3-1 (or the pseudogene TRBV3-2) and TRBJ2-1; 11 bases match TRBD2. This CDR3 has 17 amino acids. The trim removed 0 bases at V and 5 bases at J, leaving 6 bases unmatched. CDR1 and CDR2 from the germline V gene are LGHDT and YNNKEL (reference sequence). The CDR3 reads CASSQESLAGGNNEQFF. In DNA, the CDR3 is TGTGCCAGCAGCCAAGAGTCGCTAGCGGGGGGCAACAATGAGCAGTTCTTC.

The chain links TRBV7-9 to TRBJ1-4; TRBD1 is a possible D gene (5 bases). V was pared by 5 bases and J by 7 bases, with 17 bases between. In germline, CDR1 is SEHNR, CDR2 FQNEAQ (reference sequence). CDR3 length equals 15 residues. The CDR3 is CASSLGIGGSEKLFF. For the CDR3, the DNA is TGTGCCAGCAGCCTTGGTATCGGGGGTTCTGAAAAACTGTTTTTT.